This T cell receptor (beta chain) was identified during a study of T cell changes during pregnancy in multiple sclerosis (dated 2019 in TCRdb). Looking at the study overall: The study looked at changes in the T cell repertoire across pregnancy in women with multiple sclerosis.

On this clone: Its antigen has not been determined. Within one base of it there is no much larger clone, and no base qualities were kept. In the same sample, other DNA sequences code for this CDR3.

The CDR3 runs 13 amino acids, cysteine and phenylalanine included. The retained sequence is limited to the CDR3, 39 bases, with the frame set at the first base. V and J lose 0 bases and 4 bases, and a span of 6 bases separates them. Reading the germline V gene gives CDR1 LGHNA and CDR2 YSLEER. The receptor library was made with the immunoSEQ multiplex PCR assay. Imported from immuneACCESS, the table was reduced by TCRdb to in-frame sequences with V and J called. These copies leave out some clones; in studies compared against another copy, an unresolved V gene accounts for under half, and the cause of the remainder is not known. The sample table lists more than 70,000 clones, 90% to 95% of them with a count of one. About 1.7% of the sample is taken by the ten largest.

The receptor comes from a female donor in good health, enrolled as a control in a pregnancy study. Here the chain combines TRBV4-3 and TRBJ2-5; the D gene cannot be named for sure. Here the sequenced sample was peripheral blood, taken after pregnancy. The DNA sequence reads TGCGCCAGCAGCCAAGACACACGAGAGACCCAGTACTTC. Its translation reads: CASSQDTRETQYF.